A single sample gave rise to the 29 T cell receptor beta chains below, sequenced in a study of shared clonotypes between healthy human individuals. The table came from immunoSEQ multiplex PCR; TCRdb's copy has only in-frame clones and leaves some out. In the table there are around 2.1 million clones, about 94% of which are singletons. What was sequenced was naive CD4+ T cells sorted from blood. Subset indicated: CD45RA+ positively selected. Receptors originate from a man aged 18-30 years in good health.

This clone was seen more than once but under ten times. The rearrangement joins TRBV12-5 to TRBJ1-5; TRBD1 is a possible D gene (6 bases). CDR1 LGHNT and CDR2 FRNRAP come from the germline V gene. The CDR3 extends over 17 amino acids. Trimming pared 1 base from V and 6 bases from J, leaving 19 bases between. The CDR3 DNA reads TGTGCTAGTGGTTTGGGGATCCGGGGGCTCGGAAGTCAGCCCCAGCATTTT. Protein sequence: CASGLGIRGLGSQPQHF.

V is TRBV6-6 and J is TRBJ1-5; D unresolved. The V gene's germline CDR1 is MNHNY and CDR2 SVGAGI (reference sequence). This CDR3 has 14 amino acids. Trimming shortened V by 6 bases and J by 0 bases, and 9 bases separated the two germline ends. The CDR3 coding sequence is TGTGCCAGCAGCCACCCGGATAGCAATCAGCCCCAGCATTTT. Its translation: CASSHPDSNQPQHF.

Turning to this clone: Other DNA sequences from this sample encode an identical CDR3 as well. The chain couples TRBV5-1 to TRBJ1-4; 8 bases match TRBD1. The CDR3 loop spans 13 amino acids. Germline V gene sequence: CDR1 SGHRS, CDR2 YFSETQ. V shed 4 bases, J shed 8 bases, and the junction held 4 bases outside the gene matches. CDR3 amino acids: CASSPTGAEKLFF. In DNA form, the CDR3 reads TGCGCCAGCAGCCCGACAGGGGCCGAAAAACTGTTTTTT.

The V gene is TRBV28, the J gene TRBJ2-2; tentative D call: TRBD1 (5 bases). The CDR3 length is 16 residues. Trimming removed 3 bases from V and 6 bases from J, with 17 bases in between. The germline V gene encodes CDR1 MDHEN and CDR2 SYDVKM. CDR3: CASSFGPLEGAGELFF. Written as DNA, the CDR3 is TGTGCCAGCAGTTTTGGCCCGCTCGAAGGGGCCGGGGAGCTGTTTTTT. Full variable domain (remainder filled in from reference TRBV28 and TRBJ2-2): DVKVTQSSRYLVKRTGEKVFLECVQDMDHENMFWYRQDPGLGLRLIYFSYDVKMKEKGDIPEGYSVSREKKERFSLILESASTNQTSMYLCASSFGPLEGAGELFFGEGSRLTVL.

The V gene is TRBV6-5, the J gene TRBJ2-7; D is ambiguous. This CDR3 comprises 11 residues. The V gene's germline CDR1 is MNHEY and CDR2 SVGAGI. The CDR3 DNA is TGTGCGACGACCCAAGGCTACGAGCAGTACTTC. Residues: CATTQGYEQYF.

A note on this clone: At the DNA level, this CDR3 is encoded by other sequences in the same sample as well. The rearrangement uses TRBV18 and TRBJ2-3; TRBD2 matches 10 bases. CDR3 length equals 16 residues. Trimming took 4 bases from V and 0 from J; bases not matched to a gene: 4. The germline CDR1 and CDR2 sequences are KGHSH and LQKENI. The CDR3 loop is CASSRTSGSSTDTQYF. As DNA, the CDR3 is TGTGCCAGCTCACGGACTAGCGGCTCTAGCACAGATACGCAGTATTTT.

The rearrangement links TRBV5-6 to TRBJ2-7; TRBD1 aligns across 9 bases. The germline V gene encodes CDR1 SGHDT and CDR2 YYEEEE. V trimming: 5 bases; J trimming: 6 bases; junction bases outside the gene matches: 6. This CDR3 region has 13 residues. The CDR3 nucleotides are TGTGCCAGCAGTTGGGACAGGGTGGCCGAGCAGTACTTC. Amino acid sequence: CASSWDRVAEQYF.

On this clone itself: This specimen includes other DNA sequences encoding the same CDR3. The chain has TRBV9 and TRBJ2-1; 7 nucleotides align to TRBD2. CDR1 and CDR2 from the germline V gene are SGDLS and YYNGEE. This CDR3 spans 15 amino acids. V lost 4 bases, J lost 2 bases, and 6 bases stayed unmatched. The DNA for the CDR3 is TGTGCCAGCAGCCCGAGACTAGCCCCCTACAATGAGCAGTTCTTC. This encodes CASSPRLAPYNEQFF.

The CDR3: CSVEDKQGRYINEQFF. The CDR3 DNA sequence: TGCAGCGTTGAAGACAAACAGGGAAGGTACATCAATGAGCAGTTCTTC. The rearrangement links TRBV29-1 to TRBJ2-1; the D gene is possibly TRBD1 (6 bases). This CDR3 has 16 residues. V lost 0 bases to trimming and J lost 6 bases, with 18 bases between them. Germline V gene lookup returns CDR1 SQVTM and CDR2 ANQGSEA.

Points on this clone: This sample includes further DNA sequences coding for the same CDR3. The chain uses TRBV6-5 and TRBJ2-5; D uncertain. V dropped 4 bases and J dropped 4 bases, with 4 bases sitting between them. The germline CDR1 and CDR2 sequences are MNHEY and SVGAGI. The CDR3 length is 11 residues. CDR3 sequence reads: CASSSRETQYF. In DNA, the CDR3 is TGTGCCAGCAGTTCAAGAGAGACCCAGTACTTC.

The chain recombines TRBV7-2 with TRBJ1-2, with 7 positions matching TRBD1. V gave up 4 bases and J gave up 8 bases; unmatched junction bases: 13. The CDR3 extends over 15 amino acids. In germline, CDR1 is SGHTA, CDR2 FQGNSA. CDR3 sequence (DNA): TGTGCCAGCAGCTCCGAAGTACAGGGGTTAGAGGGCTACACCTTC. Translating gives CASSSEVQGLEGYTF.

The rearrangement joins TRBV2 to TRBJ2-7, with a weak D call TRBD1 (6 bases). The CDR3 loop spans 13 amino acids. Germline lookup yields CDR1 SNHLY and CDR2 FYNNEI. The V and J ends lost 2 bases and 7 bases respectively, with 12 bases between them. Written as DNA, the CDR3 is TGTGCCAGCAGTGAACAGGGGCTCGGGGAGCAGTACTTC. This translates into CASSEQGLGEQYF.

V usage is TRBV30 and J usage is TRBJ2-2; D is perhaps TRBD2 (5 bases). V lost 0 bases and J lost 6, with 8 bases in between. This CDR3 has 13 amino acids. The V gene's germline CDR1 is GTSNPN and CDR2 SVGIG (reference sequence). The CDR3 DNA sequence: TGTGCCTGGAGTGTATTCGGGGCCGGGGAGCTGTTTTTT. Encoded protein: CAWSVFGAGELFF.

This chain joins TRBV7-8 and TRBJ1-2; 7 bases are a match to TRBD1. V dropped 0 bases and J dropped 14; count of bases not matched to a gene: 9. The germline V gene encodes CDR1 SGHVS and CDR2 FQNEAQ. This CDR3 has 13 residues. In DNA, the CDR3 is TGTGCCAGCAGCTTAGCGGTCGGACAGGTTTCGACCTTC. The encoded protein is CASSLAVGQVSTF.

V and J are TRBV7-9 and TRBJ1-1, with D perhaps TRBD1 (5 bases). The V gene's germline CDR1 is SEHNR and CDR2 FQNEAQ (reference sequence). V was shortened by 1 base and J by 4 bases, with 13 bases between the two germline ends. The CDR3 sequence is 15 residues long. CDR3 residues: CASSLEGRGVTEAFF. The DNA of the CDR3 is TGTGCCAGCAGCTTAGAGGGCCGGGGGGTCACTGAAGCTTTCTTT.

The chain has TRBV29-1 and TRBJ2-3, with D perhaps matching TRBD1 or TRBD2 (5 bases each). CDR3 length: 15 residues. The V gene's germline CDR1 is SQVTM and CDR2 ANQGSEA. Trimming cost V 4 bases and J 0 bases, with 14 bases left between them. CDR3 DNA: TGCAGCGTTGTAGGGGACCCCTCCAGCACAGATACGCAGTATTTT. It encodes CSVVGDPSSTDTQYF.

The rearrangement uses TRBV6-1 and TRBJ1-2; D is undetermined. Trimming stripped 2 bases from V and 4 bases from J, with 5 bases between. CDR3 length equals 12 residues. CDR1 is MNHNS, CDR2 SASEGT, per germline. The CDR3 nucleotides are TGTGCCAGCAGTGAACAAGGCTATGGCTACACCTTC. Protein product: CASSEQGYGYTF.

The chain carries TRBV6-1 and TRBJ1-2; D gene uncertain. Trimming cost V 8 bases and J 5 bases, with 15 bases left between them. Germline-derived CDR1 and CDR2 are MNHNS and SASEGT. The length of the CDR3 is 13 residues. This chain's CDR3 is CASGREQSYGYTF. As DNA, the CDR3 is TGTGCCAGCGGGAGGGAACAGTCATATGGCTACACCTTC.

The chain has TRBV7-6 and TRBJ1-3; D remains unclear. This CDR3 region has 18 residues. The germline V gene has CDR1 SGHVS and CDR2 FNYEAQ. V dropped 4 bases and J dropped 0 bases, with 19 bases sitting between them. The CDR3 DNA is TGTGCCAGCAGCTCGACCGCAGGTCCCGGAACCTCTGGAAACACCATATATTTT. This translates into CASSSTAGPGTSGNTIYF.

The chain links TRBV5-4 to TRBJ2-1; 12 positions agree with TRBD1. The CDR3 has 16 residues. V shed 2 bases and J 8 bases; nucleotides not matched to a gene: 8. Germline V gives CDR1 SGHNT, CDR2 YYREEE (reference sequence). For the CDR3, the DNA is TGTGCCAGCAGCTTCCGACTGGGACAGGGGGCCCATGAGCAGTTCTTC. Its protein product is CASSFRLGQGAHEQFF. The whole variable domain, remainder taken from reference TRBV5-4 and TRBJ2-1, is ETGVTQSPTHLIKTRGQQVTLRCSSQSGHNTVSWYQQALGQGPQFIFQYYREEENGRGNFPPRFSGLQFPNYSSELNVNALELDDSALYLCASSFRLGQGAHEQFFGPGTRLTVL.

To note about this clone: This same CDR3 is encoded by further DNA sequences in the sample. This chain connects TRBV5-6 to TRBJ1-3; no reliable D call. Trimming removed 0 bases from V and 0 bases from J, with 7 bases in between. The CDR3 is 15 residues long. Per germline, CDR1 SGHDT and CDR2 YYEEEE. The CDR3 sequence is CASSLGPISGNTIYF. CDR3 bases: TGTGCCAGCAGCTTGGGGCCCATCTCTGGAAACACCATATATTTT.

The chain joins TRBV10-2 to TRBJ2-7; D call uncertain. In germline, CDR1 is WSHSY, CDR2 SAAADI. The CDR3 consists of 12 residues. V lost 6 bases and J lost 4, with 10 bases in between. CDR3 sequence reads: CASSTAGYEQYF. Written as DNA, the CDR3 is TGCGCCAGCAGCACCGCCGGATACGAGCAGTACTTC.

The chain employs TRBV5-1 and TRBJ2-5, with D unclear. The CDR3 sequence is 14 residues long. Germline CDR1 reads SGHRS; CDR2 reads YFSETQ. V gave up 5 bases and J gave up 1 base, with 12 bases separating them. The CDR3 here is CASRITESQETQYF. The CDR3 DNA is TGCGCCAGCAGGATTACAGAAAGCCAAGAGACCCAGTACTTC.

V is TRBV19 and J is TRBJ2-7; TRBD1 matches 9 bases. The CDR3 totals 16 residues. Germline loops: CDR1 LNHDA, CDR2 SQIVND (reference sequence). J gave up 3 bases and V 4 bases, and 10 bases lay outside the gene matches. The CDR3 sequence: CASSTVRGQGSYEQYF. The CDR3 nucleotides read TGTGCCAGTAGTACAGTTCGAGGACAGGGGAGCTACGAGCAGTACTTC.

This rearrangement joins TRBV6-5 to TRBJ2-7; unclear D gene. The V end lost 2 bases, the J end lost 1 base, and 6 bases lay between the germline ends. This CDR3 contains 13 residues. Germline assignment: CDR1 MNHEY and CDR2 SVGAGI. CDR3 bases: TGTGCCAGCAGTTACGACACATCCTACGAGCAGTACTTC. It is translated as CASSYDTSYEQYF.

This clone came up once. V gene TRBV4-2 combines with J gene TRBJ2-7, with 10 bases lining up with TRBD1. Per germline, CDR1 LGHNA and CDR2 YNFKEQ. V trimming: 0 bases; J trimming: 3 bases; junction bases outside the gene matches: 5. The CDR3 runs 16 residues. CDR3 sequence (DNA): TGTGCCAGCAGCCAAGATTGGGACAGGGGCGACTACGAGCAGTACTTC. It codes for CASSQDWDRGDYEQYF.

This clone was seen once. The J gene is TRBJ2-2, the V gene TRBV5-1, with D possibly being TRBD1 (5 bases). Germline V lookup: CDR1 SGHRS, CDR2 YFSETQ. V lost 0 bases, J lost 0 bases, and 9 bases lay in between. CDR3 length equals 16 residues. CDR3 protein: CASSLGQFSNTGELFF. CDR3 nucleotides: TGCGCCAGCAGCTTGGGACAGTTTTCGAACACCGGGGAGCTGTTTTTT.

The DNA for the CDR3 is TGTGCCTGGGCTAGCGGGACCGACACCGGGGAGCTGTTTTTT. Translation gives CAWASGTDTGELFF. The V and J genes are TRBV30 and TRBJ2-2; TRBD2 matches at 9 bases. Germline values: CDR1 GTSNPN, CDR2 SVGIG (reference sequence). The V and J ends lost 5 bases and 3 bases, in that order; junction bases with no gene match: 4. The CDR3 runs 14 residues.

CDR3: CASSPGTVNNSPLHF. The DNA of the CDR3 is TGCGCCAGCAGCCCCGGGACAGTAAATAATTCACCCCTCCACTTT. This chain joins TRBV5-1 and TRBJ1-6; 7 positions agree with TRBD1. The CDR3 has 15 residues. Germline lookup yields CDR1 SGHRS and CDR2 YFSETQ. V lost 4 bases and J lost 5; bases outside the gene matches: 6.